A single count supports the clone carrying this T cell receptor (beta chain). Its target is unknown. The sample is drawn from a study of siplizumab effects on memory and regulatory T cells. Trimming took 5 bases from V and 6 from J; bases not matched to a gene: 9. The CDR3 contains 16 residues. The germline V gene has CDR1 SGDLS and CDR2 YYNGEE. This table comes from immunoSEQ multiplex PCR, and its TCRdb copy is limited to in-frame clones, with some not included. The sample includes about 110,000 clones, about nine tenths of them seen just once. Study conclusions and caveats: Tracing alloreactive clones into unstimulated subsets worked for only a minor fraction of them.

Sequenced: CD4+ T cells sorted from blood. The chain is built from TRBV9 and TRBJ2-1, with 12 bases lining up with TRBD2. This sequence originates from a human donor in good health. CDR3 in DNA: TGTGCCAGCAGTCCCACCGCTAGCGGGGGGGTCAATGAGCAGTTCTTC. Residues: CASSPTASGGVNEQFF.